This T cell receptor (beta chain) derives from a study of graft-versus-host responses after intestinal transplantation. The wider study: Every one of the recipients received anti-thymocyte globulin induction and afterwards took tacrolimus and steroids for around 3 years. Study-wide results and caveats: The study found high graft-versus-host to host-versus-graft clonal ratios in allografts of patients with graft-donor T cell macrochimerism.

Trimming cost V 1 base and J 8 bases, with 15 bases left between them. The CDR3 contains 15 residues. Germline lookup yields CDR1 LNHDA and CDR2 SQIVND (reference sequence). Data came from immunoSEQ multiplex PCR; TCRdb stores just in-frame clones and leaves some out. Here the sample spans about 50,000 clones, 80% to 95% being singletons. Concerning this clone itself: The antigen is undetermined.

This chain connects TRBV19 to TRBJ2-1, with D perhaps TRBD1 (6 bases). The clonotype comes from a human donor who was the organ donor for an intestinal transplant. The source was unstimulated CD4+ T cells sorted from spleen or lymph node cells, collected before transplant. CDR3 region: CASSIARQVGYEQFF. The DNA for the CDR3 is TGTGCCAGTAGTATAGCCCGACAGGTTGGCTATGAGCAGTTCTTC.